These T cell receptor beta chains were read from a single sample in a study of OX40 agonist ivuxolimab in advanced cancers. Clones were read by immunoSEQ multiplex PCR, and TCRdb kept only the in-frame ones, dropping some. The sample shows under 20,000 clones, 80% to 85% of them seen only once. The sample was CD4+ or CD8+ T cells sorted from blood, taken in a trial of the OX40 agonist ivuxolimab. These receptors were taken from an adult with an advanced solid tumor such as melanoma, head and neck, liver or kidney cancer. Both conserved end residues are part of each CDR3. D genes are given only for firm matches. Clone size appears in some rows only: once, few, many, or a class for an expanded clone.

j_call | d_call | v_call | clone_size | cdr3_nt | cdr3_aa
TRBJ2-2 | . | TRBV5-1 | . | TGCGCCAGCACCGTGAGGTCGAACACCGGGGAGCTGTTTTTT | CASTVRSNTGELFF
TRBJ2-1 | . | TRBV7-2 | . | TGTGCCAGCAGCTTACCCGGGAGCGATCAGCAGTTCTTC | CASSLPGSDQQFF
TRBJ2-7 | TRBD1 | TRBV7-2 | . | TGTGCCAGCAGTTTTGGGACAGCTTTATCCTACGAGCAGTACTTC | CASSFGTALSYEQYF
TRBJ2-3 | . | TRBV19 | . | TGTGCCAGTAGTGGAGCGGAGGAGCGCACAGATACGCAGTATTTT | CASSGAEERTDTQYF
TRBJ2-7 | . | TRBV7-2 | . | TGTGCCAGCAGCCTTCAGGGCCTCCACAATTCACCCCTCCACTTC | CASSLQGLHNSPLHF
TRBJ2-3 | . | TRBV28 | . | TGTGCCAGCAGTTTTGCGACCATAACAGGGATGGGCACAGATACGCAGTATTTT | CASSFATITGMGTDTQYF
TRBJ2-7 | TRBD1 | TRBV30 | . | TGTGCCTGGGGGACAGGGAAACACGAGCAGTACTTC | CAWGTGKHEQYF
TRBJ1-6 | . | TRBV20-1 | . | TGCAGTGCTCAACATCAGGCCCTCCACTTT | CSAQHQALHF
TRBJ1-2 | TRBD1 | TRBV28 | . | TGTGCCAGCAGTCCTTTACAGACAGGGCCGAGAGGCTACACCTTC | CASSPLQTGPRGYTF
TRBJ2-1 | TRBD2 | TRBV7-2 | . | TGTGCCAGCAGCAAAGGGGGACTAGCGGGAGGCGAGCAGTTCTTC | CASSKGGLAGGEQFF
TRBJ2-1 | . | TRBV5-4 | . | TGTGCCAGCAGCCCGACACCGGACAATGAGCAGTTCTTC | CASSPTPDNEQFF
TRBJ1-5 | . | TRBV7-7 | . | TGTGCCAGCAGCCCGGACGGAAATCAGCCCCAGCATTTT | CASSPDGNQPQHF
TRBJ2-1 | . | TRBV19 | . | TGTGCCAGTAGTTGGTTAGCGGCTAATGAGCAGTTCTTC | CASSWLAANEQFF
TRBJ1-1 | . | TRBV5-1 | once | TGCGCCAGCAGTTCGGGACTATCGGGCGAAGCTTTCTTT | CASSSGLSGEAFF
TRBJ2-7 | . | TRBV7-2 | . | TGTGCCAGCCCCCAACAAGCTAGCGATTACTACGAGCAGTACTTC | CASPQQASDYYEQYF
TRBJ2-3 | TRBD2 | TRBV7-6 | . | TGTGCCAGCAGCTTAGCACCTAGCGGGACCACAGATACGCAGTATTTT | CASSLAPSGTTDTQYF
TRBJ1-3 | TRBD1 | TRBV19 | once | TGTGCCAGTAGGGCAGGGGGCTCGGGAAACACCATATATTTT | CASRAGGSGNTIYF
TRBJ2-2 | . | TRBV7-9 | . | TGTGCCAGCAGAGCTACTGGTGCCGGGGAGCTGTTTTTT | CASRATGAGELFF
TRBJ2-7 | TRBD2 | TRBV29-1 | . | TGCAGTATTCTTAGGAGGACTAGACGGGACGAGCAGTACTTC | CSILRRTRRDEQYF
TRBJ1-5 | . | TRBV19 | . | TGTGCCAGTAGTATATCCGGAGGTGGACAGCCCCAGCATTTT | CASSISGGGQPQHF
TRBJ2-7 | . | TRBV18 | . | TGTGCCAGCTCACCGGGCGGATACGAGCAGTACTTC | CASSPGGYEQYF
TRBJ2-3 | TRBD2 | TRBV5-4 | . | TGTGCCAGCAGCTTGGGTAGCGGGAGCCAGAGCACAGATACGCAGTATTTT | CASSLGSGSQSTDTQYF
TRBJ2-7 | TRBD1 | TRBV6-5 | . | TGTGCCAGCAGTCCCCAACAGGGGGGTATCGCCGAGCAGTACTTC | CASSPQQGGIAEQYF
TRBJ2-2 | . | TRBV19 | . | TGTGCCAGTACTCGAGGGAGAGGTACCGGGGAGCTGTTTTTT | CASTRGRGTGELFF
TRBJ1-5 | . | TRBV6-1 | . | TGTGCCAGCAGTGAAGTATCCCCGGCGGCGTATAGCAATCAGCCCCAGCATTTT | CASSEVSPAAYSNQPQHF
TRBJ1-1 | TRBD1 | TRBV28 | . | TGTGCCAGCATTAGACAGGGAGGAACTGAAGCTTTCTTT | CASIRQGGTEAFF
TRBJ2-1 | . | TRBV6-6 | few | TGTGCCAGCACCAGAGAGGGGGATTACAATGAGCAGTTCTTC | CASTREGDYNEQFF
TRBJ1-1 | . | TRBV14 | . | TGTGCCAGCAGCCAAGAATGGGGCACTGAAGCTTTCTTT | CASSQEWGTEAFF
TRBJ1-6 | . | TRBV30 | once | TGTGCCTACCACCGTATCGGTTCACCCCTCCACTTT | CAYHRIGSPLHF
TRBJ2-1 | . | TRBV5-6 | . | TGTGCCAGCAGCCCACACGGAGTGGGGGTCTACAATGAGCAGTTCTTC | CASSPHGVGVYNEQFF
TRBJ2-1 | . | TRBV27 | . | TGTGCCAGCAGTTCTCGCCCAGCGAGCTCCTACAATGAGCAGTTCTTC | CASSSRPASSYNEQFF
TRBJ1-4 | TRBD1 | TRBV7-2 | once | TGTGCCAGCAGCTCACCGGGACAGGGAGTTCAAAAACTGTTTTTT | CASSSPGQGVQKLFF
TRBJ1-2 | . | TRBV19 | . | TGTGCCAGCCGGGCCACAGAGAAGGATGGCTACACCTTC | CASRATEKDGYTF
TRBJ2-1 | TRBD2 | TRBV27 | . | TGTGCCACCCACCGGCCGGGAGCGGGAGTTGGTAATGAGCAGTTCTTC | CATHRPGAGVGNEQFF
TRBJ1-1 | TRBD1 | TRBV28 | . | TGTGCCAGCAGTTTATCGGGACAGGGCTTGGTGAACACTGAAGCTTTCTTT | CASSLSGQGLVNTEAFF
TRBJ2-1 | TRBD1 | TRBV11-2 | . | TGTGCCAGCAGCACGAGTGGGACAGGGGCGTACAATGAGCAGTTCTTC | CASSTSGTGAYNEQFF
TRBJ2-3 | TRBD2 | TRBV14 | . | TGTGCCAGCAGCCCGCGCCAGCGGGAGGGCAGCACAGATACGCAGTATTTT | CASSPRQREGSTDTQYF
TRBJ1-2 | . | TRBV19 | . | TGTGCCAGTAGTCACGGGCAGTACTATGGCTACACCTTC | CASSHGQYYGYTF
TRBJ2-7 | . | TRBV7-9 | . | TGTGCCAGCAGCTTAGACGGATCGGCCGAGCAGTACTTC | CASSLDGSAEQYF
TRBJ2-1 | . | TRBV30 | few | TGTGCCTGGACAACCCCGGGGGCCTCGGGGCAGTTCTTC | CAWTTPGASGQFF
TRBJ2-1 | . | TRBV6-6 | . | TGTGCCAGCAAAATTGGAAATGAGCAGTTCTTC | CASKIGNEQFF
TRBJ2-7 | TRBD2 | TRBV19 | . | TGTGCCAGTAGTGCCCCGGGACTAGCTTCCGAGCAGTACTTC | CASSAPGLASEQYF
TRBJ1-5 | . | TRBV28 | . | TGTGCCAGCAGTCGGAGGGGGGGGTCTCAGCCCCAGCATTTT | CASSRRGGSQPQHF
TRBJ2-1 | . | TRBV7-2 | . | TGTGCCAGCAGACAACTGAGGGGTATTACCTACAATGAGCAGTTCTTC | CASRQLRGITYNEQFF
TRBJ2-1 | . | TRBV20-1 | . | TGCAGTGCCAGACGGGATGAGCAGTTCTTC | CSARRDEQFF
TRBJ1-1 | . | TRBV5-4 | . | TGTGCCAGCAGCTTGGATAGCAACTCTAACACTGAAGCTTTCTTT | CASSLDSNSNTEAFF
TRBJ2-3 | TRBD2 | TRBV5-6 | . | TGTGCCAGCAGCGTATCCAGGGCTAGCGGGTGGGGGAGCACAGATACGCAGTATTTT | CASSVSRASGWGSTDTQYF
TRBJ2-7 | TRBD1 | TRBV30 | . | TGTGCCTGGAGTGACCCTTCCGGGACAGGGGGCCGCGAGCAGTACTTC | CAWSDPSGTGGREQYF
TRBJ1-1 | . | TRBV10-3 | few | TGTGCCATCAGGGAAGGTGAGACTGAAGCTTTCTTT | CAIREGETEAFF
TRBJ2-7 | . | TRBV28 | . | TGTGCCAGCCTTAGCCCTCCCTACGAGCAGTACTTC | CASLSPPYEQYF
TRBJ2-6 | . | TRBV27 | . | TGTGCCAGCAGTCCCATCACCACTGGGGCCAACGTCCTGACTTTC | CASSPITTGANVLTF
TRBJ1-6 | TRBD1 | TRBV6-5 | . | TGTGCCAGCAGTTACTCGCAACAGGGGCTTTCACCCCTCCACTTT | CASSYSQQGLSPLHF
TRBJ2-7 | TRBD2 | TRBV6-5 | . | TGTGCCAGCAGCAGGCTAGCGGGGACGAGCGAGCAGTACTTC | CASSRLAGTSEQYF
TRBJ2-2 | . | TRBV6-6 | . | TGTGCCAGCAGTGGCGGTAGGGCGAGCACCGGGGAGCTGTTTTTT | CASSGGRASTGELFF
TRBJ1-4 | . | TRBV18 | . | TGTGCCAGCTCACCATCCGAGGAAAAACTGTTTTTT | CASSPSEEKLFF